The 14 T cell receptor beta chains below were found in one sample sequenced in a study of cytomegalovirus exposure and HLA in healthy donors. The PCR ran on 60 Vbeta and 13 Jbeta primers. Using immunoSEQ multiplex PCR, the repertoire was profiled, and TCRdb retains in-frame clones only, with some absent. This table holds 150,000 to 200,000 clones, around 81% found once. The sequenced sample was PBMCs. These receptors were obtained from a young woman in good health and CMV-seropositive.

This clone has a single count. J is TRBJ1-2 and V is TRBV2, with D uncertain. CDR3 length equals 12 residues. Germline lookup yields CDR1 SNHLY and CDR2 FYNNEI. V was cut by 7 bases and J by 5 bases, with 11 bases left in between. CDR3 in DNA: TGTGCCAGCACCAGGCTTGAGTATGGCTACACCTTC. This codes for CASTRLEYGYTF. Filled out from reference TRBV2 and TRBJ1-2, the complete variable domain reads EPEVTQTPSHQVTQMGQEVILRCVPISNHLYFYWYRQILGQKVEFLVSFYNNEISEKSEIFDDQFSVERPDGSNFTLKIRSTKLEDSAMYFCASTRLEYGYTFGSGTRLTVV.

The gene calls are TRBV5-1 and TRBJ1-1; D is perhaps TRBD1 (6 bases). CDR1 is SGHRS, CDR2 YFSETQ, per germline. V was pared by 1 base and J by 7 bases, with 11 bases between. The CDR3 has 13 amino acids. The CDR3 DNA reads TGCGCCAGCAGCTTGTCCGGACAGCTTGAAGCTTTCTTT. Residues: CASSLSGQLEAFF.

The chain is built from TRBV29-1 and TRBJ1-4; 8 bases fit TRBD1. Per germline, CDR1 SQVTM and CDR2 ANQGSEA. This CDR3 has 14 residues. V was pared by 3 bases and J by 8 bases, with 8 bases of the junction left unmatched. The CDR3 DNA reads TGCAGCGTTGAGGAAGACAGGGGACGGGAAAAACTGTTTTTT. The encoded protein is CSVEEDRGREKLFF.

The rearrangement uses TRBV5-4 and TRBJ1-3; no reliable D call. Trimming left V 2 bases short and J 4 bases short, with 7 bases between. Germline lookup yields CDR1 SGHNT and CDR2 YYREEE (reference sequence). The CDR3 has 13 amino acids. The CDR3 spells CASSLAPGNTIYF. The CDR3 nucleotides are TGTGCCAGCAGCTTAGCCCCGGGAAACACCATATATTTT.

The chain joins TRBV4-3 to TRBJ1-3, with D maybe TRBD1 (5 bases). The CDR3 contains 14 residues. V lost 2 bases, J lost 3 bases, and 8 bases lay in between. Germline CDR1 reads LGHNA; CDR2 reads YSLEER. This chain's CDR3 is CASSQQGLGNTIYF. For the CDR3, the DNA is TGCGCCAGCAGCCAACAGGGTCTTGGAAACACCATATATTTT.

The chain joins TRBV6-1 to TRBJ1-2, with TRBD1 matching 9 bases. The CDR3 has 14 residues. Germline CDR1 and CDR2: MNHNS and SASEGT. Trimming took 6 bases from V and 4 from J; bases not matched to a gene: 6. CDR3 DNA: TGTGCCAGCAGGCACAGGGGGCCCGTCTATGGCTACACCTTC. Residues: CASRHRGPVYGYTF.

The chain links TRBV9 to TRBJ1-2; 8 bases are a match to TRBD1. Germline CDR1 SGDLS, CDR2 YYNGEE. With 3 bases clipped from V and 2 bases from J, the junction kept 9 bases outside the gene matches. This CDR3 comprises 16 residues. The CDR3 DNA is TGTGCCAGCAGCGCCCAAACCAGGGGGCGGAACTATGGCTACACCTTC. This encodes CASSAQTRGRNYGYTF. Full variable domain (rest looked up from reference TRBV9 and TRBJ1-2): DSGVTQTPKHLITATGQRVTLRCSPRSGDLSVYWYQQSLDQGLQFLIQYYNGEERAKGNILERFSAQQFPDLHSELNLSSLELGDSALYFCASSAQTRGRNYGYTFGSGTRLTVV.

The chain combines TRBV7-2 with TRBJ2-1; D may be TRBD2 (6 bases). V dropped 5 bases and J dropped 1 base, with 12 bases sitting between them. From germline, CDR1 is SGHTA and CDR2 FQGNSA. CDR3 length: 15 amino acids. The CDR3 DNA reads TGTGCCAGCAGCATCGGCGGGGCTTCCTACAATGAGCAGTTCTTC. It is translated as CASSIGGASYNEQFF.

This chain connects TRBV7-9 to TRBJ2-5; 10 positions agree with TRBD2. CDR1 and CDR2 from the germline V gene are SEHNR and FQNEAQ (reference sequence). The CDR3 runs 16 residues. The V gene end was trimmed by 5 bases and the J gene end by 3 bases; junction bases not matched to a gene: 9. The chain's CDR3 is CASSLYGAGGEETQYF. The CDR3 DNA reads as TGTGCCAGCAGCCTATACGGAGCGGGGGGGGAAGAGACCCAGTACTTC.

The chain links TRBV5-4 to TRBJ1-2, with D hard to call. The V and J ends lost 4 bases and 3 bases respectively, with 10 bases between them. Germline CDR1 is SGHNT and CDR2 is YYREEE (reference sequence). CDR3 length: 13 residues. The CDR3 nucleotides are TGTGCCAGCAGCCTGCGAGCCTACTATGGCTACACCTTC. Translated: CASSLRAYYGYTF.

The V and J genes are TRBV6-1 and TRBJ2-7; a weak D match, TRBD1 (6 bases). The CDR3 consists of 15 residues. V dropped 1 base and J dropped 2 bases, with 12 bases sitting between them. CDR1 is MNHNS and CDR2 is SASEGT in the germline V gene. Written as DNA, the CDR3 is TGTGCCAGCAGTGAAGGGACAGCAATTACCTACGAGCAGTACTTC. Translated, it gives CASSEGTAITYEQYF.

This clone was observed once. V usage is TRBV7-9 and J usage is TRBJ2-1; a weak D match, TRBD2 (6 bases). The CDR3 spans 14 residues. Trimming removed 4 bases from V and 6 bases from J, with 13 bases in between. Germline V gene data show CDR1 as SEHNR and CDR2 as FQNEAQ (reference sequence). Here the CDR3 DNA reads TGTGCCAGCAGCTACGTGGGGGGAGGCAATGAGCAGTTCTTC. This encodes CASSYVGGGNEQFF.

V gene TRBV27 combines with J gene TRBJ1-4, with 8 bases lining up with TRBD1. Germline V CDR1 and CDR2: MNHEY, SMNVEV (reference sequence). Germline trimming cut 10 bases from V and 7 bases from J; bases unmatched to any gene: 17. The CDR3 has 16 amino acids. CDR3 in DNA: TGTGCCACTTCGCCGGACAGGGCGCGGGTGGGTGAAAAACTGTTTTTT. Protein product: CATSPDRARVGEKLFF.

On this clone itself: The identical CDR3 is also encoded by other nucleotide sequences in the sample. This rearrangement joins TRBV9 to TRBJ1-1; D gene uncertain. V was cut by 0 bases and J by 1 base, with 7 bases left in between. CDR1 is SGDLS and CDR2 is YYNGEE in the germline V gene. This CDR3 is built from 14 residues. Written as DNA, the CDR3 is TGTGCCAGCAGCGTAGTCGGTCAGAACACTGAAGCTTTCTTT. Encoded protein: CASSVVGQNTEAFF.